One T cell receptor (beta chain) is described in this entry. Its specificity is not known. The sample is drawn from a study of monozygotic twins with inflammatory bowel disease. The study's findings and limits: T cell subtypes were not distinguishable in this analysis.

Germline CDR1 reads MNHEY; CDR2 reads SMNVEV (reference sequence). The CDR3 length is 17 residues. Blood was collected, roughly 2.5 ml per donor. The authors used around 3,800 ng of total RNA per TCR library. From the 5' RACE reads, TCRdb lists one entry per CDR3 protein and no DNA. This table lists approximately 420,000 distinct CDR3 sequences. The chain is built from TRBV27 and TRBJ2-1; the TCRdb D gene call, TRBD2, has no DNA to confirm it. Sequencing was carried out using blood. The TCR originated in a human donor with ulcerative colitis or Crohn's disease, or a healthy co-twin of an affected twin (not recorded which). CDR3 loop: CASSPLELAGGPHEQFF.